This T cell receptor (beta chain) comes out of a study of OX40 agonist ivuxolimab in advanced cancers. This clone has a single count. Its antigen is not identified. CDR3 length: 16 residues. In germline, CDR1 is MDHEN, CDR2 SYDVKM. Trimming removed 5 bases from V and 1 base from J; junction bases left unmatched: 8. Enrollment shut out patients with autoimmune disease history or systemic immunosuppression. Libraries were prepared by immunoSEQ multiplex PCR; TCRdb keeps only in-frame clonotypes and omits some of them. The data contain roughly 66,000 clones, over 80% of them singletons. Study-level results: At 0.1 to 3.0 mg/kg, CD4+ and CD8+ blood T cells expanded clonally by week 6. Researchers did not determine the expanded peripheral T cells' antigen specificity.

The chain combines TRBV28 with TRBJ2-7; 10 positions match TRBD2. The sequence came from an adult with an advanced solid tumor such as melanoma, head and neck, liver or kidney cancer. The source was CD4+ or CD8+ T cells sorted from blood, collected in a trial of the OX40 agonist ivuxolimab. The CDR3 nucleotides are TGTGCCAGCAGTCCGCTGGGACTAGCGAAGTCCTACGAGCAGTACTTC. It yields the protein CASSPLGLAKSYEQYF. Filled out from reference TRBV28 and TRBJ2-7, the complete variable domain reads DVKVTQSSRYLVKRTGEKVFLECVQDMDHENMFWYRQDPGLGLRLIYFSYDVKMKEKGDIPEGYSVSREKKERFSLILESASTNQTSMYLCASSPLGLAKSYEQYFGPGTRLTVT.